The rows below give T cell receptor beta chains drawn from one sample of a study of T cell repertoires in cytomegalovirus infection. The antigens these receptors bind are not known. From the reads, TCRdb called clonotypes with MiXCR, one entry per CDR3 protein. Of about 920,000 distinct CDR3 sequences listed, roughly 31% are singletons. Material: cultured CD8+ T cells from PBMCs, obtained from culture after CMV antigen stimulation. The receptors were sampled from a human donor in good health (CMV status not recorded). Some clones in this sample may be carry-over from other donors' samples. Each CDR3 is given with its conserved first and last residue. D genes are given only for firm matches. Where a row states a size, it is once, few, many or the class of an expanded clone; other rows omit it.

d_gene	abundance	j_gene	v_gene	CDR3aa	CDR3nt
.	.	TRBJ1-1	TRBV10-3	CAISEPRTEKGNTEAFF	TGTGCCATCAGTGAGCCCCGGACGGAAAAAGGGAACACTGAAGCTTTCTTT
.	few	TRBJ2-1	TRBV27	CASSLNGHNEQFF	TGTGCCAGCAGTTTAAACGGGCACAATGAGCAGTTCTTC
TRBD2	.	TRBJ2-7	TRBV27	CASSLSEGVAGPSYEQYF	TGTGCCAGCAGTTTATCGGAGGGAGTAGCGGGGCCCTCCTACGAGCAGTACTTC
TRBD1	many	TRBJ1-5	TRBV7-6	CASSPRDRDQPQHF	TGTGCCAGCAGCCCCCGGGACAGGGATCAGCCCCAGCATTTT
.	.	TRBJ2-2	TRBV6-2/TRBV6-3	CASSYYDRTGELFF	TGTGCCAGCAGTTACTACGATCGCACCGGGGAGCTGTTTTTT
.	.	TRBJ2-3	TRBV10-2	CASSEGGEDTQYF	TGCGCCAGCAGTGAAGGGGGGGAGGATACGCAGTATTTT
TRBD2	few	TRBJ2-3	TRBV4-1	CASSHFSGASTDTQYF	TGCGCCAGCAGCCACTTTAGCGGGGCGAGCACAGATACGCAGTATTTT
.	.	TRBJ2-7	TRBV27	CASSLEPTYEQYF	TGTGCCAGCAGTTTAGAGCCTACCTACGAGCAGTACTTC
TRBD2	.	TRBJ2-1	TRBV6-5	CASSYSRGEEQFF	TGTGCCAGCAGTTACTCGCGGGGGGAAGAGCAGTTCTTC
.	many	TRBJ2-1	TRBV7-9	CASGTNEQFF	TGTGCCAGCGGTACAAATGAGCAGTTCTTC
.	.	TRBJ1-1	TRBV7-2	CASSDRGGGRVTEAFF	TGTGCCAGCAGCGATAGGGGGGGCGGACGGGTCACTGAAGCTTTCTTT
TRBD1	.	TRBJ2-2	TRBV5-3	CASSPPKKTGLNTGELFF	TGTGCCAGCAGCCCCCCGAAGAAGACAGGGTTGAACACCGGGGAGCTGTTTTTT
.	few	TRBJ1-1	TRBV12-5	CASGFSGAEAFF	TGTGCTAGTGGTTTTTCAGGGGCCGAAGCTTTCTTT
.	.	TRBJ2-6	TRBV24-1	CATSGPATPSTGTGANVLTF	TGTGCCACCAGTGGCCCCGCGACCCCCTCTACAGGGACTGGGGCCAACGTCCTGACTTTC
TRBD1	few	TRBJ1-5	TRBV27	CASSRQGYDQPQHF	TGTGCCAGCAGTAGACAGGGATATGATCAGCCCCAGCATTTT
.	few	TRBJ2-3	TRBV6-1	CASSERGGATDTQYF	TGTGCCAGCAGTGAAAGGGGGGGAGCCACAGATACGCAGTATTTT
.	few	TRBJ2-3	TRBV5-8	CASTPRTSRTDTQYF	TGTGCCAGCACGCCGAGGACTTCCCGCACAGATACGCAGTATTTT
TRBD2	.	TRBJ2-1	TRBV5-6	CASSLSPGLVGYSSYNEQFF	TGTGCCAGCAGCTTGTCCCCGGGACTAGTCGGTTACAGCTCCTACAATGAGCAGTTCTTC
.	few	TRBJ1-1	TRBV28	CASRFRIGPGTEAFF	TGTGCCAGCAGATTCCGGATCGGGCCGGGCACTGAAGCTTTCTTT
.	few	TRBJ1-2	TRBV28	CASSPQGSHGYTF	TGTGCCAGCAGTCCCCAAGGCAGCCATGGCTACACCTTC
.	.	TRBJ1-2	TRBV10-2	CASSEWGLEQGTGYTF	TGCGCCAGCAGTGAGTGGGGTTTGGAACAGGGAACTGGCTACACCTTC
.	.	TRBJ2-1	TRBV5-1	CASSLGGVIYNEQFF	TGCGCCAGCAGCTTGGGGGGAGTGATCTACAATGAGCAGTTCTTC
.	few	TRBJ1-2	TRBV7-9	CASSSGKRDLRPPVLGYTF	TGTGCCAGCAGCTCCGGAAAGCGGGACCTGAGACCTCCTGTCCTGGGCTACACCTTC
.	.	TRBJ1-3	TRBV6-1	CASSEPKLVGNTLYF	TGTGCCAGCAGTGAACCTAAGCTCGTTGGAAACACCTTATATTTT
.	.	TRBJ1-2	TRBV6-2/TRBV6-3	CASSSVLDYTF	TGTGCCAGCAGTTCAGTACTGGACTACACCTTC
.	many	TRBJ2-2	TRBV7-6	CASSLEEGTGELFF	TGTGCCAGCAGCTTAGAAGAGGGCACCGGGGAGCTGTTTTTT
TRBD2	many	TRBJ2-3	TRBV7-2	CASSLRLAGEITDTQYF	TGTGCCAGCAGCTTAAGGCTAGCGGGGGAGATCACAGATACGCAGTATTTT
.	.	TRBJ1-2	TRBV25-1	CASSWDTSNYGYTF	TGTGCCAGCAGCTGGGACACCTCTAACTATGGCTACACCTTC
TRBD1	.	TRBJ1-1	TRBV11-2	CASSLDRPPARTGTEAFF	TGTGCCAGCAGCTTAGATCGCCCCCCCGCGAGGACAGGTACTGAAGCTTTCTTT
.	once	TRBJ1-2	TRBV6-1	CARIVPGLSGGYTF	TGTGCCAGAATAGTCCCGGGTCTTTCTGGAGGCTACACCTTC
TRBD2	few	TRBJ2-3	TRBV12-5	CASRLAGEVDTQYF	TGTGCTAGTAGGCTAGCGGGGGAGGTAGATACGCAGTATTTT
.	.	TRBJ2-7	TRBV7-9	CASSLWANEQYF	TGTGCCAGCAGCTTATGGGCAAACGAGCAGTACTTC
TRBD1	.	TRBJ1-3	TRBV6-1	CASSLGQGAFAGNTIYF	TGTGCCAGCAGTCTCGGACAGGGGGCGTTCGCTGGAAACACCATATATTTT
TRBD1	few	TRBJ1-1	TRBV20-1	CSARSDRGNTEAFF	TGCAGTGCTAGATCAGACAGGGGGAACACTGAAGCTTTCTTT
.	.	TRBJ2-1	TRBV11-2	CASRAVGAALYNEQFF	TGTGCCAGCAGGGCCGTGGGGGCAGCCTTATACAATGAGCAGTTCTTC
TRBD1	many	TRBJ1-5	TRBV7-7	CASSLGDRGLSQPQHF	TGTGCTAGCAGCTTAGGGGACAGGGGGCTGAGTCAGCCCCAGCATTTT
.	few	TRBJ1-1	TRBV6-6	CASSRAPRTEAFF	TGTGCCAGCTCCAGGGCTCCTCGCACTGAAGCTTTCTTT
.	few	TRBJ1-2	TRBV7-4	CAGASAGPDYTF	TGTGCCGGAGCTTCGGCGGGGCCAGACTACACCTTC
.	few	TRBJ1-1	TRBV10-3	CAIRDSMNTEAFF	TGTGCCATCAGGGACAGCATGAACACTGAAGCTTTCTTT
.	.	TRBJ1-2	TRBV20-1	CILRGLDYGYTF	TGCATTCTGAGGGGGTTGGACTATGGCTACACCTTC